This T cell receptor (beta chain) emerged from a study of blood T cell repertoires in COVID-19. Background on the study: Samples of COVID-19 (acute and convalescent) were obtained from the United States, Italy and Spain. PBMCs, B-cell-depleted T cells, or T cells were the source of the cDNA or gDNA that made up the material.

Authors' data handling: For nucleated cells, counts were estimated from reference gene primer amplification. The protocol was immunoSEQ multiplex PCR, while the TCRdb copy is restricted to in-frame clones and leaves out a portion. D and trimming come from the DNA, and the V and J calls and clone size come from that table. This table has approximately 300,000 clones, 75% to 90% appearing once. Germline lookup yields CDR1 MNHEY and CDR2 SMNVEV (reference sequence). The CDR3 runs to 13 residues. The ends lost 5 bases at V and 4 bases at J; junction bases unmatched: 2. Material for sequencing was peripheral blood. J is TRBJ1-2 and V is TRBV27; 9 bases agree with TRBD1. This receptor was obtained from a woman between 40 and 55 years old with acute or convalescent COVID-19. CDR3 sequence reads: CASSTGGGYGYTF. CDR3 nucleotide sequence: TGTGCCAGCAGTACAGGGGGCGGCTATGGCTACACCTTC.